What follows are 23 T cell receptor beta chains derived from one specimen sequenced in a study of shared clonotypes between healthy human individuals. The method was immunoSEQ multiplex PCR; TCRdb's version includes in-frame clones alone and lacks a portion of them. This table has 2.3 million or so clones, approximately 95% appearing once. Material: naive CD4+ T cells from PBMCs. Stated subset: CD45RA+ positively selected. The source of these receptors is a man aged 18 to 30 in good health. Some clones in this sample may be carry-over from other donors' samples.

The chain is built from TRBV5-1 and TRBJ2-1; 9 bases are shared with TRBD2. This CDR3 is built from 14 residues. The V gene end was trimmed by 4 bases and the J gene end by 6 bases; junction bases not matched to a gene: 5. In germline, CDR1 is SGHRS, CDR2 YFSETQ. CDR3: CASSPGTSSNEQFF. The CDR3 nucleotides read TGCGCCAGCAGCCCCGGGACTAGCAGCAATGAGCAGTTCTTC. Complete variable domain (other parts from reference TRBV5-1 and TRBJ2-1): KAGVTQTPRYLIKTRGQQVTLSCSPISGHRSVSWYQQTPGQGLQFLFEYFSETQRNKGNFPGRFSGRQFSNSRSEMNVSTLELGDSALYLCASSPGTSSNEQFFGPGTRLTVL.

The chain is built from TRBV6-1 and TRBJ2-5; 9 nucleotides line up with TRBD1. J gave up 1 base and V 5 bases, and 5 bases lay outside the gene matches. CDR3 length equals 15 residues. Germline CDR1 is MNHNS and CDR2 is SASEGT. In DNA, the CDR3 is TGTGCCAGCAGTCCGGGACAGGGCTTCCAAGAGACCCAGTACTTC. Protein sequence: CASSPGQGFQETQYF.

The chain employs TRBV9 and TRBJ2-1; 14 positions match TRBD2. Trimming cost V 7 bases and J 9 bases; bases outside gene matches: 3. The CDR3 consists of 13 residues. Germline lookup yields CDR1 SGDLS and CDR2 YYNGEE. CDR3 amino acids: CASQTSGRGEQFF. CDR3 bases: TGTGCCAGCCAGACTAGCGGGAGGGGTGAGCAGTTCTTC.

The chain links TRBV7-9 to TRBJ2-5; the D gene could be TRBD1 or TRBD2 (7 bases each). The CDR3 runs 16 residues. Germline values: CDR1 SEHNR, CDR2 FQNEAQ (reference sequence). Trimming removed 3 bases from V and 2 bases from J, with 16 bases in between. CDR3 nucleotides: TGTGCCAGCAGCTTTCAACAGGGGAGGGGGCAAGAGACCCAGTACTTC. Translating gives CASSFQQGRGQETQYF. The whole variable domain, filled in from reference TRBV7-9 and TRBJ2-5, reads DTGVSQNPRHKITKRGQNVTFRCDPISEHNRLYWYRQTLGQGPEFLTYFQNEAQLEKSRLLSDRFSAERPKGSFSTLEIQRTEQGDSAMYLCASSFQQGRGQETQYFGPGTRLLVL.

This clone was observed a few times. J is TRBJ2-7 and V is TRBV7-9, with D maybe TRBD1 (6 bases). The V and J ends lost 2 bases and 2 bases respectively, with 10 bases between them. Germline loops: CDR1 SEHNR, CDR2 FQNEAQ (reference sequence). The CDR3 extends over 14 amino acids. The CDR3, as DNA: TGTGCCAGCAGCTTAACCAGGGGCACCTACGAGCAGTACTTC. Protein sequence: CASSLTRGTYEQYF.

The chain employs TRBV28 and TRBJ1-5; tentatively, D is TRBD1 (5 bases). The CDR3 loop spans 16 amino acids. The germline V gene encodes CDR1 MDHEN and CDR2 SYDVKM. V lost 6 bases to trimming and J lost 6 bases, with 21 bases between them. CDR3 amino acids: CASRGLWGTLGQPQHF. CDR3 DNA sequence: TGTGCCAGCAGAGGCCTATGGGGGACCCTTGGTCAGCCCCAGCATTTT.

This chain connects TRBV5-1 to TRBJ2-1; 14 bases align to TRBD2. The ends lost 4 bases at V and 9 bases at J; junction bases unmatched: 15. Germline V gene sequence: CDR1 SGHRS, CDR2 YFSETQ. The CDR3 consists of 18 residues. CDR3 region: CASSVRSSGTSGRLEQFF. CDR3 nucleotide sequence: TGCGCCAGCAGCGTACGTTCGTCCGGGACTAGCGGGAGACTTGAGCAGTTCTTC.

The chain uses TRBV27 and TRBJ1-1; TRBD1 aligns across 8 bases. The CDR3 totals 14 residues. J lost 4 bases, V lost 4 bases, and 5 bases had no gene match. Germline V gene data show CDR1 as MNHEY and CDR2 as SMNVEV (reference sequence). The CDR3 nucleotides read TGTGCCAGCAGTTCCAGGGGGCCCCCCACTGAAGCTTTCTTT. The encoded protein is CASSSRGPPTEAFF.

The rearrangement links TRBV18 to TRBJ1-5; D is unresolved. The CDR3 is 15 residues long. CDR1 is KGHSH and CDR2 is LQKENI in the germline V gene. Between the trimmed V and J ends, which lost 6 bases and 0 bases, there was a span of 12 bases. CDR3 loop: CASSSTPDSNQPQHF. The CDR3 DNA reads TGTGCCAGCTCGTCCACTCCTGATAGCAATCAGCCCCAGCATTTT.

The V and J genes are TRBV10-3 and TRBJ1-5, with D unresolved. This CDR3 is built from 17 residues. In germline, CDR1 is ENHRY, CDR2 SYGVKD. The V end lost 2 bases, the J end lost 0 bases, and 14 bases lay between the germline ends. As DNA, the CDR3 is TGTGCCATCAGTGAGAACTACCGGACGGATAGCAATCAGCCCCAGCATTTT. The encoded protein is CAISENYRTDSNQPQHF.

V usage is TRBV10-3 and J usage is TRBJ2-1; D is uncertain. V shed 4 bases and J shed 0 bases, with 10 bases lying between them. Germline CDR1 ENHRY, CDR2 SYGVKD. This CDR3 comprises 15 residues. The CDR3, as DNA: TGTGCCATCAGTGCCGACTCAATCTCCTACAATGAGCAGTTCTTC. The encoded protein is CAISADSISYNEQFF.

CDR3 protein: CASSLTTPGLQFF. The CDR3 coding sequence is TGTGCCAGCAGCTTAACGACCCCGGGATTGCAGTTCTTC. V and J are TRBV7-3 and TRBJ2-1, with D tentatively TRBD2 (5 bases). There are 13 residues in the CDR3. Deletions cut 0 bases from V and 12 bases from J, with 12 bases between. Germline V gene sequence: CDR1 SGHTA, CDR2 FQGTGA.

The chain employs TRBV4-2 and TRBJ2-5, with D possibly matching TRBD2 (5 bases). CDR1 is LGHNA, CDR2 YNFKEQ, per germline. With 1 base removed from V and 5 bases from J, the gap between germline ends came to 8 bases. The CDR3 covers 13 residues. CDR3 in DNA: TGTGCCAGCAGCCAAGTACTAGGGGAGACCCAGTACTTC. Translation: CASSQVLGETQYF.

The table lists this clone with a count of one. The CDR3 loop reads CASLQDRGPYEQYF. The CDR3 nucleotides read TGTGCCAGCCTGCAGGACAGGGGTCCCTACGAGCAGTACTTC. The chain couples TRBV2 to TRBJ2-7; 9 nucleotides agree with TRBD1. The CDR3 is made up of 14 amino acids. Trimming took 8 bases from V and 2 from J; bases not matched to a gene: 7. The germline V gene encodes CDR1 SNHLY and CDR2 FYNNEI.

The chain joins TRBV5-6 to TRBJ2-7; TRBD1 matches 8 bases. The CDR3 runs to 14 residues. CDR1 and CDR2 (germline): SGHDT, YYEEEE. Germline trimming cut 3 bases from V and 1 base from J; bases unmatched to any gene: 3. CDR3 nucleotides: TGTGCCAGCAGCTGGGACAGGAGTTCCTACGAGCAGTACTTC. Amino acids: CASSWDRSSYEQYF.

This chain joins TRBV19 and TRBJ1-2; D gene uncertain. CDR1 LNHDA and CDR2 SQIVND come from the germline V gene (reference sequence). V was pared by 5 bases and J by 6 bases, with 19 bases between. CDR3 length: 15 residues. CDR3 loop: CASSPFTWVHDGYTF. CDR3 bases: TGTGCCAGTAGTCCCTTTACCTGGGTGCATGATGGCTACACCTTC.

This chain uses TRBV7-3 with TRBJ2-1, with TRBD1 matching over 8 bases. This CDR3 is built from 15 residues. V was clipped by 5 bases and J by 6 bases; unmatched bases: 9. The germline gives CDR1 SGHTA, CDR2 FQGTGA. The CDR3: CASSPRQGYPNEQFF. The CDR3 DNA follows: TGTGCCAGCAGCCCCCGACAGGGGTACCCCAATGAGCAGTTCTTC.

The chain links TRBV5-1 to TRBJ1-3, with D maybe TRBD1 (6 bases). V shed 0 bases and J shed 9 bases, with 16 bases lying between them. There are 15 residues in the CDR3. The germline CDR1 and CDR2 sequences are SGHRS and YFSETQ. The CDR3 DNA reads as TGCGCCAGCAGCTTGGCAGACAGGCGGGTGGGCACCATATATTTT. It translates to CASSLADRRVGTIYF. Full variable domain (remainder filled in from reference TRBV5-1 and TRBJ1-3): KAGVTQTPRYLIKTRGQQVTLSCSPISGHRSVSWYQQTPGQGLQFLFEYFSETQRNKGNFPGRFSGRQFSNSRSEMNVSTLELGDSALYLCASSLADRRVGTIYFGEGSWLTVV.

The chain carries TRBV7-9 and TRBJ2-2, with TRBD2 as a possible D gene (5 bases). The V end lost 5 bases, the J end lost 1 base, and 17 bases lay between the germline ends. The germline gives CDR1 SEHNR, CDR2 FQNEAQ (reference sequence). The CDR3 runs 17 residues. The CDR3 is CASSENAAGQNTGELFF. DNA for the CDR3: TGTGCCAGCAGCGAGAACGCGGCGGGCCAGAACACCGGGGAGCTGTTTTTT.

The gene calls are TRBV19 and TRBJ2-3, with D perhaps matching TRBD2 (6 bases). Trimming removed 6 bases from V and 0 bases from J, with 13 bases in between. In germline, CDR1 is LNHDA, CDR2 SQIVND (reference sequence). This CDR3 is built from 15 residues. The CDR3 DNA follows: TGTGCCAGTAGGTGGGGACTCCTTAGCACAGATACGCAGTATTTT. It encodes CASRWGLLSTDTQYF.

The chain combines TRBV19 with TRBJ2-7; no reliable D call. With 3 bases removed from V and 0 bases from J, the gap between germline ends came to 12 bases. Per germline, CDR1 LNHDA and CDR2 SQIVND (reference sequence). This CDR3 is built from 15 residues. CDR3 bases: TGTGCCAGTAGTATGACCCCTAGGAGCTCCTACGAGCAGTACTTC. As protein: CASSMTPRSSYEQYF.

The rearrangement joins TRBV6-1 to TRBJ2-1; 13 bases are shared with TRBD2. This CDR3 has 15 amino acids. V gave up 8 bases and J gave up 8 bases; unmatched junction bases: 9. Germline values: CDR1 MNHNS, CDR2 SASEGT. The CDR3 DNA follows: TGTGCCAGCCCCGGACTAGCGGGAGTCAGGGATGAGCAGTTCTTC. This sequence encodes CASPGLAGVRDEQFF.

The V and J genes are TRBV25-1 and TRBJ2-1; 10 bases fit TRBD2. V was pared by 4 bases and J by 4 bases, with 4 bases of the junction left unmatched. The CDR3 spans 15 residues. Germline V gives CDR1 MGHDK, CDR2 SYGVNS. CDR3 protein: CASSARSGRYNEQFF. The CDR3 nucleotides are TGTGCCAGCAGTGCCCGTAGCGGGAGGTACAATGAGCAGTTCTTC.